The 18 T cell receptor beta chains listed next were all sequenced from one sample in a study of blood T cell repertoires in COVID-19. The assay was immunoSEQ multiplex PCR, and TCRdb's table has in-frame clones only and misses some. The sample gives 95,000 to 120,000 clones, around 83% of which show up once; 4% to 5% is in the top ten. The sample was peripheral blood. These receptors originate from a woman aged 70 to 79 with acute or convalescent COVID-19.

The rearrangement links TRBV28 to TRBJ1-2; D not certain. The CDR3 loop spans 15 amino acids. Trimming pared 5 bases from V and 8 bases from J, leaving 21 bases between. From germline, CDR1 is MDHEN and CDR2 SYDVKM. The CDR3 protein is CASSLDWLLARGYTF. For the CDR3, the DNA is TGTGCCAGCAGTCTCGACTGGTTGCTCGCGAGGGGCTACACCTTC.

The chain has TRBV19 and TRBJ1-3; D is uncertain. The V gene lost 4 bases and the J gene lost 0 bases, with 13 bases spanning the gap. The CDR3 covers 16 residues. Germline assignment: CDR1 LNHDA and CDR2 SQIVND (reference sequence). In DNA form, the CDR3 reads TGTGCCAGTAGTAACCCTCCAGCGAGCTCTGGAAACACCATATATTTT. This sequence encodes CASSNPPASSGNTIYF.

V and J are TRBV6-5 and TRBJ2-7; a possible D gene is TRBD2 (5 bases). The CDR3 length is 14 residues. Germline assignment: CDR1 MNHEY and CDR2 SVGAGI. Trimming stripped 0 bases from V and 2 bases from J, with 8 bases between. The CDR3 spells CASSYSEGTYEQYV. For the CDR3, the DNA is TGTGCCAGCAGTTACTCCGAGGGAACCTACGAGCAGTACGTC.

The rearrangement links TRBV19 to TRBJ1-4; D perhaps matches TRBD1 (5 bases). V gave up 4 bases and J gave up 4 bases, with 19 bases separating them. This CDR3 spans 17 amino acids. Germline loops: CDR1 LNHDA, CDR2 SQIVND (reference sequence). CDR3 in amino acids: CASSRRSGTISNEKLFF. In DNA form, the CDR3 reads TGTGCCAGTAGTAGACGGAGCGGGACCATAAGTAATGAAAAACTGTTTTTT.

The chain recombines TRBV5-1 with TRBJ2-1; 16 bases align to TRBD2. CDR1 SGHRS and CDR2 YFSETQ come from the germline V gene. The trim removed 4 bases at V and 4 bases at J, leaving 14 bases unmatched. The CDR3 sequence is 20 residues long. CDR3 sequence: CASSPGTSGRAERRYNEQFF. The CDR3 DNA reads as TGCGCCAGCAGCCCTGGGACTAGCGGGAGGGCCGAGAGGAGATACAATGAGCAGTTCTTC.

J is TRBJ1-6 and V is TRBV28; 10 nucleotides agree with TRBD1. With V trimmed by 6 bases and J by 9 bases, 8 bases remained unmatched. Germline V lookup: CDR1 MDHEN, CDR2 SYDVKM. This CDR3 has 15 residues. The CDR3 DNA sequence: TGTGCCAGCAGACCCGGGACAGGGGAGGGTTCACCCCTCCACTTT. This encodes CASRPGTGEGSPLHF.

This clone was counted once. This rearrangement joins TRBV4-3 to TRBJ1-5; TRBD1 matches 10 bases. Germline-derived CDR1 and CDR2 are LGHNA and YSLEER. With 0 bases clipped from V and 4 bases from J, the junction kept 9 bases outside the gene matches. The CDR3 contains 18 residues. In nucleotides, the CDR3 is TGCGCCAGCAGCCAAGATGCCGGGACAGGGGTGATGAATCAGCCCCAGCATTTT. It encodes CASSQDAGTGVMNQPQHF.

This sequence joins TRBV6-1 and TRBJ2-3; D not certain. V was cut by 2 bases and J by 1 base, with 13 bases left in between. CDR3 length equals 16 residues. Germline V gives CDR1 MNHNS, CDR2 SASEGT. This chain's CDR3 is CASSERQPFRTDTQYF. CDR3 bases: TGTGCCAGCAGTGAAAGACAACCGTTCCGCACAGATACGCAGTATTTT.

The chain links TRBV24-1 to TRBJ2-2; D is uncertain. Between the trimmed V and J ends, which lost 9 bases and 4 bases, there was a span of 11 bases. This CDR3 is 13 amino acids long. Germline CDR1 reads KGHDR; CDR2 reads SFDVKD. CDR3 nucleotide sequence: TGTGCCACCGGGCGCGAAGGCACCGGGGAGCTGTTTTTT. Amino acids: CATGREGTGELFF.

The chain is built from TRBV29-1 and TRBJ2-1, with 9 bases lining up with TRBD2. With V trimmed by 5 bases and J by 6 bases, 14 bases remained unmatched. The V gene's germline CDR1 is SQVTM and CDR2 ANQGSEA. The length of the CDR3 is 16 residues. The CDR3 here is CSVLPFEGSGSNEQFF. The CDR3 DNA sequence: TGCAGCGTTCTACCCTTCGAGGGTAGCGGGAGCAATGAGCAGTTCTTC.

The chain couples TRBV18 to TRBJ2-3, with 9 bases lining up with TRBD1. After removal of 3 bases from V and 3 bases from J, the junction contained 4 bases not matched to a gene. Germline CDR1 is KGHSH and CDR2 is LQKENI. CDR3 length equals 15 residues. CDR3 DNA sequence: TGTGCCAGCTCACCGCCGGGACAGGGAACAGATACGCAGTATTTT. Protein: CASSPPGQGTDTQYF.

This chain uses TRBV4-2 with TRBJ1-1; 9 bases are shared with TRBD1. CDR3 length: 12 residues. With V trimmed by 2 bases and J by 9 bases, 1 base remained unmatched. CDR1 LGHNA and CDR2 YNFKEQ come from the germline V gene. The CDR3 DNA follows: TGTGCCAGCAGCCAAAACAGGGGGCAAGCTTTCTTT. It translates to CASSQNRGQAFF.

This sequence joins TRBV3-1 (or the pseudogene TRBV3-2) and TRBJ1-2; 10 bases map to TRBD1. V trimming: 10 bases; J trimming: 5 bases; junction bases outside the gene matches: 19. There are 17 residues in the CDR3. Germline V CDR1 and CDR2: LGHDT, YNNKEL (reference sequence). The CDR3 DNA reads as TGTGCCACCCGCGGGCGTACCGGGACAGGGGATCAATATGGCTACACCTTC. Protein: CATRGRTGTGDQYGYTF.

The V and J genes are TRBV14 and TRBJ2-7, with D uncertain. Germline assignment: CDR1 SGHDN and CDR2 FVKESK. Trimming pared 0 bases from V and 4 bases from J, leaving 7 bases between. There are 13 residues in the CDR3. In DNA, the CDR3 is TGTGCCAGCAGCCAAGATCCCTATTACGAGCAGTACTTC. Protein: CASSQDPYYEQYF.

This chain connects TRBV5-6 to TRBJ1-5, with TRBD1 matching 9 bases. There are 13 residues in the CDR3. V dropped 0 bases and J dropped 11; count of bases not matched to a gene: 3. Looked up from germline, CDR1 is SGHDT and CDR2 is YYEEEE. The CDR3 DNA is TGTGCCAGCAGCTTGGGACAGGGGGGCTCCCAGCATTTT. Amino acids: CASSLGQGGSQHF.

The genes are TRBV4-1 and TRBJ1-6; 11 bases are a match to TRBD1. Per germline, CDR1 MGHRA and CDR2 YSYEKL. The J segment lost 12 bases and the V segment lost 2 bases, leaving 9 bases of the junction unmatched. The CDR3 length is 16 residues. CDR3 region: CASSQPTGQGDEPLHF. The CDR3 DNA reads as TGCGCCAGCAGCCAACCCACGGGACAGGGGGACGAACCCCTCCACTTT.

This chain connects TRBV28 to TRBJ1-5; D gene uncertain. V was clipped by 7 bases and J by 2 bases, with 9 bases between them. Germline lookup yields CDR1 MDHEN and CDR2 SYDVKM. There are 13 residues in the CDR3. In nucleotides, the CDR3 is TGTGCCAGCACCTCAGCGGGCAATCAGCCCCAGCATTTT. Translation gives CASTSAGNQPQHF.

The chain has TRBV30 and TRBJ2-3; TRBD2 aligns across 12 bases. The ends lost 1 base at V and 1 base at J; junction bases unmatched: 3. Looked up from germline, CDR1 is GTSNPN and CDR2 is SVGIG (reference sequence). The CDR3 is 16 amino acids. CDR3 region: CAWSARTSGGTDTQYF. CDR3 in DNA: TGTGCCTGGAGTGCCCGGACTAGCGGGGGCACAGATACGCAGTATTTT.